The entry below describes one T cell receptor (beta chain). These data originate in a study of blood T cell repertoires in COVID-19. Clones were read by immunoSEQ multiplex PCR, and TCRdb kept only the in-frame ones, dropping some. The data contain around 260,000 clones, 70% to 90% of them singletons. The length of the CDR3 is 16 residues. The germline gives CDR1 KGHSH, CDR2 LQKENI. Losses at the gene ends were 5 bases for V and 3 bases for J; bases not matched to a gene: 8. The receptor was isolated from a woman aged 30 to 39 who had recovered from COVID-19. This rearrangement joins TRBV18 to TRBJ2-3, with 10 positions matching TRBD1. The specimen was PBMCs or T cells enriched from blood (not recorded which). CDR3 in DNA: TGTGCCAGCTCATCCACCCGACAGGGGGCAACAGATACGCAGTATTTT. It codes for CASSSTRQGATDTQYF.